Listed below are T cell receptor beta chains from one sample, sequenced in a study of blood T cell repertoires in COVID-19. Some clones are missing from TCRdb's copy, which holds only in-frame ones; the method was immunoSEQ multiplex PCR. This table has 120,000 or so clones, almost 90% appearing once. Sequenced material: peripheral blood. These receptors were taken from a woman aged 55 to 70 with COVID-19, enrolled during active disease. Both conserved end residues are part of each CDR3. The order of the fields is J gene, D gene, V gene, clone size, CDR3 DNA, CDR3 protein. A D gene is named only where the DNA matches it firmly. Clone size is not always given. Where it is, it says once, few, many or a class for expanded clones.

TRBJ1-6 TRBD1 TRBV28 NA TGTGCCAGCAGTTCGGGGTGGGGACAGGGTAATTCACCCCTCCACTTT CASSSGWGQGNSPLHF
TRBJ2-5 TRBD2 TRBV4-2 NA TGTGCCAGCAGCCAAGCGGGACTAGCGGGACAAGAGACCCAGTACTTC CASSQAGLAGQETQYF
TRBJ1-5 TRBD1 TRBV27 NA TGTGCCAGCAGCTCCACGAGAGGGGGCTATAGCAATCAGCCCCAGCATTTT CASSSTRGGYSNQPQHF
TRBJ1-1 TRBD1 TRBV9 NA TGTGCCAGCAGCGTATCGACAGGGGAAGCTTTCTTT CASSVSTGEAFF
TRBJ2-7 NA TRBV9 NA TGTGCCAGCAGCTCGCGACAGGAGAGCGAGCAGTACTTC CASSSRQESEQYF
TRBJ2-1 TRBD2 TRBV3-1/TRBV3-2 NA TGTGCCAGCAGCCAAGATGGGCTAGCGGCTTACAATGAGCAGTTCTTC CASSQDGLAAYNEQFF
TRBJ2-1 TRBD1 TRBV5-4 NA TGTGCCAGCAGCTTTAGTGGGACAGGGGGCGGGAATGAGCAGTTCTTC CASSFSGTGGGNEQFF
TRBJ2-3 NA TRBV21-1 NA TGTGCCAGCAGCCCCCTTGGAGGAGATACGCAGTATTTT CASSPLGGDTQYF
TRBJ2-1 TRBD2 TRBV18 NA TGTGCCAGCTCACCTTTTACAAGCGGGGGGAGCAACAATGAGCAGTTCTTC CASSPFTSGGSNNEQFF
TRBJ1-3 NA TRBV5-6 NA TGTGCCAGCAGCCGACGACCTCAGGACTCTGGAAACACCATATATTTT CASSRRPQDSGNTIYF
TRBJ1-3 NA TRBV7-2 NA TGTGCCAGCAGCTTAGTCGGGGGACTCTCTGGAAACACCATATATTTT CASSLVGGLSGNTIYF
TRBJ1-1 NA TRBV4-1 NA TGCGCCAGCAGCCAAGAAGGGGGTAGAACTGAAGCTTTCTTT CASSQEGGRTEAFF
TRBJ1-2 NA TRBV7-9 NA TGTGCCAGCAGCTTAGAGGGGGTCCCTAACTATGGCTACACCTTC CASSLEGVPNYGYTF
TRBJ1-5 TRBD1 TRBV23-1 NA TGCGCCAGCAGTCAATCCGGGACAGACCGAAATCAGCCCCAGCATTTT CASSQSGTDRNQPQHF
TRBJ2-2 NA TRBV20-1 NA TGCAGTGCTAGTGCCGCGTACGTCGGGGAGCTGTTTTTT CSASAAYVGELFF
TRBJ2-7 NA TRBV7-2 NA TGTGCCAGCAGCTTAGCGTCCGGTCGCATGGGCGCCTACGAGCAGTACTTC CASSLASGRMGAYEQYF
TRBJ2-7 TRBD1 TRBV7-2 NA TGTGCCAGCAGCTTAGCGACAGGGGAGGCCTACGAGCAGTACTTC CASSLATGEAYEQYF
TRBJ1-1 NA TRBV11-2 NA TGTGCCAGCAGCAGATACCCAGGGTCAATGCGGGCTTTCTTT CASSRYPGSMRAFF
TRBJ2-1 TRBD2 TRBV5-1 NA TGCGCCAGCAGCTCTGCTAGCGGGGGGCCCAGCTCCTACAATGAGCAGTTCTTC CASSSASGGPSSYNEQFF
TRBJ1-2 TRBD1 TRBV5-8 NA TGTGCCAGCAGCCCCACTGACAGGGTTGGTGGCTACACCTTC CASSPTDRVGGYTF
TRBJ2-7 NA TRBV28 once TGTGCCAGCAGTTTACCCCAGGGACTGGGCGACGAGCAGTACTTC CASSLPQGLGDEQYF
TRBJ1-5 TRBD1 TRBV19 NA TGTGCCAGCGCACGGACAGGTAGGGATCAGCCCCAGCATTTT CASARTGRDQPQHF
TRBJ1-3 TRBD1 TRBV19 NA TGTGCCAGTAGTATATCCCCACGGACAGGGGGTTCTGGAAACACCATATATTTT CASSISPRTGGSGNTIYF
TRBJ1-2 NA TRBV6-2/TRBV6-3 NA TGTGCCAGCAGTTACTCGGCGGAAGGCTACACCTTC CASSYSAEGYTF
TRBJ1-2 NA TRBV7-2 NA TGTGCCAGCAGCCCCGGCGGGGGTAACTATGGCTACACCTTC CASSPGGGNYGYTF
TRBJ2-3 NA TRBV15 NA TGTGCCACCAGCAGAGAAGGAAAGACAGGAAGCACAGATACGCAGTATTTT CATSREGKTGSTDTQYF
TRBJ2-3 NA TRBV4-3 NA TGCGCCAGCAGCCAAGATATCTCCAGGGGATCCCCCACAGATACGCAGTATTTT CASSQDISRGSPTDTQYF
TRBJ1-1 NA TRBV5-1 few TGCGCCAGCAGGATGGAGACTGAAGCTTTCTTT CASRMETEAFF
TRBJ2-7 NA TRBV9 NA TGTGCCAGCAGCCGGCCAGGGGTCTCCTACGAGCAGTACTTC CASSRPGVSYEQYF
TRBJ1-4 NA TRBV27 NA TGTGCCAGCAGGTTCAGCGATTATAATGAAAAACTGTTTTTT CASRFSDYNEKLFF